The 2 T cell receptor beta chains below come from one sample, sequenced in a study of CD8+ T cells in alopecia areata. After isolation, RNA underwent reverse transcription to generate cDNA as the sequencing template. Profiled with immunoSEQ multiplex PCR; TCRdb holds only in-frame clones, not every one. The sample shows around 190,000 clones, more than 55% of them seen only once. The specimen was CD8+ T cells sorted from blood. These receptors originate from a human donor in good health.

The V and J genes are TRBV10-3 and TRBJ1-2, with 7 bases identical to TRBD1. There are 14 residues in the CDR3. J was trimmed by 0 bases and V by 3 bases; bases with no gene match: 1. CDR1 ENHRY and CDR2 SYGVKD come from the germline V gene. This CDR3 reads CAISDGTANYGYTF. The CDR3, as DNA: TGTGCCATCAGTGACGGGACAGCTAACTATGGCTACACCTTC.

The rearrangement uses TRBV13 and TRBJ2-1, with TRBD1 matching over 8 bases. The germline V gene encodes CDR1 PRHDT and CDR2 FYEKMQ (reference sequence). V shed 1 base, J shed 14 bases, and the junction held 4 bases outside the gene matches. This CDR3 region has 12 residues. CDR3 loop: CASSLETGVEFF. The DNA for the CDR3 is TGTGCCAGCAGCTTAGAGACAGGGGTTGAGTTCTTC.